A single sample gave rise to the 16 T cell receptor beta chains below, sequenced in a study of shared clonotypes between healthy human individuals. Generated by immunoSEQ multiplex PCR, the TCRdb table keeps only in-frame clones and is missing some. The repertoire holds hundreds of thousands of clones, with about three quarters as singletons. Input material: PBMCs. Every receptor here comes from a middle-aged woman in good health. Some clones in this sample may be carry-over from other donors' samples.

The chain is built from TRBV7-2 and TRBJ2-7; 14 bases fit TRBD2. The CDR3 length is 17 residues. CDR1 and CDR2 (germline): SGHTA, FQGNSA. J lost 3 bases, V lost 2 bases, and 6 bases had no gene match. For the CDR3, the DNA is TGTGCCAGCAGCTTACTGGCTGGACTAGCGGGGGGCTACGAGCAGTACTTC. Translated, it gives CASSLLAGLAGGYEQYF.

With respect to this clone: Other DNA sequences from this sample encode an identical CDR3 as well. This chain joins TRBV28 and TRBJ1-1; D is unresolved. The V end was cut by 2 bases, the J end by 2 bases, with 6 bases between. Germline CDR1 MDHEN, CDR2 SYDVKM. The CDR3 consists of 13 residues. As DNA, the CDR3 is TGTGCCAGCAGTTTAGCGGCTAACACTGAAGCTTTCTTT. This encodes CASSLAANTEAFF.

In its sample, this clone was seen once. The chain is built from TRBV18 and TRBJ1-1, with 8 bases matching TRBD1. With 5 bases clipped from V and 4 bases from J, the junction kept 6 bases outside the gene matches. The length of the CDR3 is 14 residues. CDR1 and CDR2 (germline): KGHSH, LQKENI. The CDR3 coding sequence is TGTGCCAGCTCAACCCAGGGGGCTGGCACTGAAGCTTTCTTT. Translated, it gives CASSTQGAGTEAFF. The whole variable domain, filled in from reference TRBV18 and TRBJ1-1, reads NAGVMQNPRHLVRRRGQEARLRCSPMKGHSHVYWYRQLPEEGLKFMVYLQKENIIDESGMPKERFSAEFPKEGPSILRIQQVVRGDSAAYFCASSTQGAGTEAFFGQGTRLTVV.

This clone was counted a few times. A far larger clone is off by one base, so a read error is likely. This chain links TRBV25-1 with TRBJ2-5; D is uncertain. V was cut by 4 bases and J by 1 base, with 4 bases left in between. The CDR3 is 12 residues long. Per the germline V gene, CDR1 is MGHDK and CDR2 is SYGVNS. CDR3: CASSGSQETQYF. Written as DNA, the CDR3 is TGTGCCAGCAGTGGGTCCCAAGAGACCCAGTACTTC.

Regarding this clone: The DNA is left out, because the CDR3 cannot be placed on it with certainty; the CDR3 is given as TCRdb lists it. The chain recombines TRBV4-2 with TRBJ1-5; whether TRBD1, the table's D call, matches the DNA was not checked. The CDR3 sequence runs 13 residues, both termini included. Germline CDR1 LGHNA, CDR2 YNFKEQ. The CDR3 sequence: CASSLAGESPSIF.

The V and J genes are TRBV2 and TRBJ2-7, with D perhaps assigned TRBD1 or TRBD2 (5 bases each). This CDR3 is 12 amino acids long. V was trimmed by 7 bases and J by 6 bases, leaving 13 bases between them. CDR1 is SNHLY, CDR2 FYNNEI, per germline. In DNA form, the CDR3 reads TGTGCCAGCAACTCCCGGGGCCCCGAGCAGTACTTC. It codes for CASNSRGPEQYF.

This clone was seen once. The V gene is TRBV7-9, the J gene TRBJ2-1; D unresolved. This CDR3 has 14 amino acids. Trimming removed 1 base from V and 8 bases from J, with 12 bases in between. Germline values: CDR1 SEHNR, CDR2 FQNEAQ (reference sequence). The CDR3 reads CASSLEKLMDEQFF. The DNA for the CDR3 is TGTGCCAGCAGCTTAGAGAAGCTTATGGATGAGCAGTTCTTC.

The chain uses TRBV2 and TRBJ2-2; TRBD2 matches at 9 bases. The V gene's germline CDR1 is SNHLY and CDR2 FYNNEI. The CDR3 is made up of 16 amino acids. Unmatched junction bases numbered 11, after V lost 8 bases and J lost 4 bases. The DNA of the CDR3 is TGTGCCAGCGAGGGGCGAGCGGGAGGACCCACCGGGGAGCTGTTTTTT. Protein: CASEGRAGGPTGELFF.

The J gene is TRBJ2-5, the V gene TRBV28; the D is unclear. V lost 7 bases, J lost 7 bases, and 7 bases lay in between. Germline CDR1 reads MDHEN; CDR2 reads SYDVKM. The CDR3 spans 10 residues. In DNA form, the CDR3 reads TGTGCCAGCAAGAGTGGGACCCAGTACTTC. Translation gives CASKSGTQYF.

The chain combines TRBV18 with TRBJ2-5, with 9 bases identical to TRBD1. The CDR3 loop spans 16 amino acids. The V gene's germline CDR1 is KGHSH and CDR2 LQKENI. J gave up 1 base and V 6 bases, and 9 bases lay outside the gene matches. The CDR3 spells CASSAGTGTFQETQYF. Here the CDR3 DNA reads TGTGCCAGCTCCGCCGGGACAGGGACGTTCCAAGAGACCCAGTACTTC.

J is TRBJ2-7 and V is TRBV19; D not certain. In germline, CDR1 is LNHDA, CDR2 SQIVND (reference sequence). The V and J ends lost 4 bases and 0 bases respectively, with 16 bases between them. The CDR3 sequence is 16 residues long. The CDR3 bases are TGTGCCAGTAGTAATCGACACCGAGGAGACTCCTACGAGCAGTACTTC. Protein sequence: CASSNRHRGDSYEQYF.

This clone came up once. The V call is TRBV11-2, the J call TRBJ1-2; 9 bases fit TRBD1. Germline CDR1 SGHAT, CDR2 FQNNGV. V trimming: 1 base; J trimming: 4 bases; junction bases outside the gene matches: 16. This CDR3 is 19 amino acids long. Here the CDR3 reads CASSLAPKGGTGYRYGYTF. CDR3 coding DNA: TGTGCCAGCAGCTTAGCTCCTAAAGGAGGGACAGGGTACCGCTATGGCTACACCTTC.

V gene TRBV19 combines with J gene TRBJ1-5; D not certain. CDR3 size: 16 residues. The V end was cut by 5 bases, the J end by 1 base, with 15 bases between. CDR1 is LNHDA and CDR2 is SQIVND in the germline V gene (reference sequence). CDR3 region: CASSADWGRSNQPQHF. CDR3 sequence (DNA): TGTGCCAGTAGTGCGGACTGGGGAAGGAGCAATCAGCCCCAGCATTTT.

The V call is TRBV6-5, the J call TRBJ2-1, with 14 bases that match TRBD2. V lost 6 bases, J lost 10 bases, and 5 bases stayed unmatched. This CDR3 comprises 14 residues. Per germline, CDR1 MNHEY and CDR2 SVGAGI. The DNA of the CDR3 is TGTGCCAGCAGCCCGGGACTAGCGGGAGAAGAGCAGTTCTTC. Amino acid sequence: CASSPGLAGEEQFF.

The V call is TRBV7-2, the J call TRBJ2-7, with 12 bases aligning to TRBD2. The CDR3 is 16 residues long. The J segment lost 4 bases and the V segment lost 5 bases, leaving 9 bases of the junction unmatched. Germline V gene sequence: CDR1 SGHTA, CDR2 FQGNSA. The CDR3 is CASSEPSGRGSYEQYF. In DNA form, the CDR3 reads TGTGCCAGCAGCGAACCTAGCGGGAGGGGGTCGTACGAGCAGTACTTC.

The J gene is TRBJ2-7, the V gene TRBV11-2; D unresolved. Trimming cost V 6 bases and J 4 bases, with 13 bases left between them. The germline V gene encodes CDR1 SGHAT and CDR2 FQNNGV. This CDR3 region has 13 residues. CDR3 residues: CASSPLRVYEQYF. The CDR3 DNA reads as TGTGCCAGCAGTCCTCTCCGCGTGTACGAGCAGTACTTC. The full variable domain, with the rest looked up from reference TRBV11-2 and TRBJ2-7, is EAGVAQSPRYKIIEKRQSVAFWCNPISGHATLYWYQQILGQGPKLLIQFQNNGVVDDSQLPKDRFSAERLKGVDSTLKIQPAKLEDSAVYLCASSPLRVYEQYFGPGTRLTVT.